A single T cell receptor beta chain is shown here with its context. Its cognate antigen is unknown. This sample was included in a study of PD-1 blockade in classical Hodgkin lymphoma. Overall study results and limits: Exclusion covered patients beginning nivolumab under 1 year post-ASCT. By C4D1, diversity of CD4+ TCRs had risen significantly, whereas that of CD8+ TCRs had not.

Each patient experienced a relapse that followed autologous stem cell transplantation, and brentuximab vedotin exposure varied. Sequenced by immunoSEQ multiplex PCR; TCRdb stores in-frame clones only, minus some. The sample gives about 94,000 clones, 89% of which show up once; around 10% is in the top ten. Germline CDR1 and CDR2: SNHLY and FYNNEI. CDR3 length: 15 amino acids. The ends were cut back, 3 bases at V and 5 bases at J, with 16 bases in the middle. The source of this sequence is a human donor with classical Hodgkin lymphoma. Sequenced material: peripheral blood mononuclear cells (PBMCs), taken before the second cycle of nivolumab. This chain uses TRBV2 with TRBJ1-2; weak D call: TRBD1 (6 bases). CDR3 nucleotides: TGTGCCAGCAGTGAGACCCCGGCGACAGGTTATGGCTACACCTTC. Amino acids: CASSETPATGYGYTF.